The 25 T cell receptor beta chains below were found in one sample sequenced in a study of blood T cell repertoires in COVID-19. Some clones are missing from TCRdb's copy, which holds only in-frame ones; the method was immunoSEQ multiplex PCR. The sample carries about 150,000 clones, 80% to 90% recorded once. The sequencing input was peripheral blood. The receptors were gathered from a woman between 65 and 79 years old with acute or convalescent COVID-19.

The V call is TRBV7-8, the J call TRBJ1-1; maybe TRBD1 (6 bases). Trimming cost V 3 bases and J 4 bases, with 12 bases left between them. The CDR3 has 14 residues. CDR1 is SGHVS, CDR2 FQNEAQ, per germline. The CDR3 DNA sequence: TGTGCCAGCAGCTTGGGGACACAGGGCACTGAAGCTTTCTTT. Its protein is CASSLGTQGTEAFF.

The chain links TRBV27 to TRBJ1-1; 10 nucleotides align to TRBD1. The CDR3 runs 15 residues. The ends lost 3 bases at V and 5 bases at J; junction bases unmatched: 6. Germline V gene lookup returns CDR1 MNHEY and CDR2 SMNVEV (reference sequence). Here the CDR3 DNA reads TGTGCCAGCAGTTTGTCCCGGGACAGGGGAACTGAAGCTTTCTTT. It translates to CASSLSRDRGTEAFF.

This chain uses TRBV19 with TRBJ1-5; possible D gene TRBD1, 6 bases. The CDR3 is 14 residues long. V lost 6 bases and J lost 1, with 10 bases in between. Germline assignment: CDR1 LNHDA and CDR2 SQIVND (reference sequence). The CDR3 region has the DNA TGTGCCAGTAGCACCGGACAGAGCAATCAGCCCCAGCATTTT. Its protein product is CASSTGQSNQPQHF.

This sequence joins TRBV7-3 and TRBJ2-7; 7 nucleotides align to TRBD1. The V gene's germline CDR1 is SGHTA and CDR2 FQGTGA. With 5 bases clipped from V and 2 bases from J, the junction kept 9 bases outside the gene matches. The CDR3 extends over 15 amino acids. The CDR3 loop reads CASSPTPGQAYEQYF. The CDR3 region has the DNA TGTGCCAGCAGCCCAACCCCAGGACAGGCCTACGAGCAGTACTTC.

V is TRBV28 and J is TRBJ1-6; weak D call: TRBD1 (6 bases). The germline V gene encodes CDR1 MDHEN and CDR2 SYDVKM. The V end lost 3 bases, the J end lost 9 bases, and 18 bases lay between the germline ends. This CDR3 comprises 16 residues. CDR3 protein: CASSFGGQGSGSPLHF. DNA for the CDR3: TGTGCCAGCAGTTTCGGGGGGCAGGGGAGCGGTTCACCCCTCCACTTT.

This chain uses TRBV4-2 with TRBJ1-2; D unresolved. V shed 1 base and J shed 8 bases, with 20 bases lying between them. This CDR3 is built from 16 residues. CDR1 and CDR2 from the germline V gene are LGHNA and YNFKEQ. This chain's CDR3 is CASSQGISTEDRGYTF. The CDR3 coding sequence is TGTGCCAGCAGCCAAGGAATCTCGACGGAGGATCGGGGCTACACCTTC.

DNA for the CDR3: TGTGCCAGCAGCTTATACACAGCTGGAAACACCATATATTTT. Residues: CASSLYTAGNTIYF. The V gene is TRBV11-2, the J gene TRBJ1-3, with D unresolved. The germline CDR1 and CDR2 sequences are SGHAT and FQNNGV. V gave up 2 bases and J gave up 2 bases, with 7 bases separating them. The CDR3 is made up of 14 amino acids.

The chain combines TRBV18 with TRBJ1-3; 7 positions match TRBD1. This CDR3 contains 18 residues. The J segment lost 11 bases and the V segment lost 3 bases, leaving 22 bases of the junction unmatched. Germline values: CDR1 KGHSH, CDR2 LQKENI. The chain's CDR3 is CASSPPRQGFSLLGAIYF. The CDR3 DNA sequence: TGTGCCAGCTCACCTCCCCGACAGGGATTTTCTCTGTTGGGGGCCATATATTTT.

This rearrangement joins TRBV5-6 to TRBJ2-2; TRBD2 matches 12 bases. The germline CDR1 and CDR2 sequences are SGHDT and YYEEEE. Trimming at V came to 4 bases and at J to 5 bases, leaving 9 bases not matched to a gene. The CDR3 is 17 residues long. The CDR3 bases are TGTGCCAGCAGCCCCCGGACTAGCGGGGTTAGAACCGGGGAGCTGTTTTTT. As protein: CASSPRTSGVRTGELFF.

This sequence joins TRBV19 and TRBJ1-5, with D perhaps TRBD1 (5 bases). The CDR3 extends over 16 amino acids. Germline CDR1 and CDR2: LNHDA and SQIVND (reference sequence). V was pared by 0 bases and J by 4 bases, with 13 bases between. The CDR3 sequence is CASSIDGGMGNQPQHF. In DNA form, the CDR3 reads TGTGCCAGTAGTATAGATGGGGGGATGGGAAATCAGCCCCAGCATTTT.

The chain couples TRBV3-1 (or the pseudogene TRBV3-2) to TRBJ2-2; 7 bases line up with TRBD1. V dropped 4 bases and J dropped 5; count of bases not matched to a gene: 10. Germline assignment: CDR1 LGHDT and CDR2 YNNKEL (reference sequence). CDR3 length: 16 residues. The CDR3 here is CASSRRQGEGTGELFF. CDR3 bases: TGTGCCAGCAGCCGTCGACAGGGCGAGGGAACCGGGGAGCTGTTTTTT.

The chain links TRBV2 to TRBJ1-2; TRBD1 agrees at 8 bases. Germline CDR1 is SNHLY and CDR2 is FYNNEI. After removal of 5 bases from V and 7 bases from J, the junction contained 12 bases not matched to a gene. The CDR3 is 15 amino acids. CDR3 protein: CASSSILTGGRGYTF. Written as DNA, the CDR3 is TGTGCCAGCAGTTCTATCTTAACAGGGGGTCGTGGCTACACCTTC.

V and J are TRBV6-5 and TRBJ1-2; no definite D call. The germline V gene has CDR1 MNHEY and CDR2 SVGAGI. This CDR3 has 16 residues. Trimming took 4 bases from V and 2 from J, leaving 17 bases between them. The CDR3 is CASSSPRVEGNYGYTF. For the CDR3, the DNA is TGTGCCAGCAGTTCACCCCGGGTGGAGGGAAACTATGGCTACACCTTC.

V and J are TRBV4-2 and TRBJ1-5; 8 bases map to TRBD1. The CDR3 is 15 amino acids. V shed 3 bases, J shed 6 bases, and the junction held 7 bases outside the gene matches. Germline values: CDR1 LGHNA, CDR2 YNFKEQ. CDR3 sequence reads: CASSHLTGGSQPQHF. The CDR3 bases are TGTGCCAGCAGCCATCTAACAGGGGGGAGTCAGCCCCAGCATTTT.

The chain links TRBV4-1 to TRBJ2-3, with 7 bases lining up with TRBD2. V lost 2 bases to trimming and J lost 2 bases; unmatched junction nucleotides: 16. Germline CDR1 MGHRA, CDR2 YSYEKL. CDR3 length: 19 residues. The CDR3 coding sequence is TGCGCCAGCAGCCAATTGATAAACCTGGCGGGGGTTGTCACAGATACGCAGTATTTT. The encoded protein is CASSQLINLAGVVTDTQYF.

The rearrangement links TRBV7-2 to TRBJ2-7, with a weak D call TRBD1 (5 bases). There are 14 residues in the CDR3. Germline values: CDR1 SGHTA, CDR2 FQGNSA. The V and J ends lost 1 base and 5 bases respectively, with 12 bases between them. The CDR3 spells CASSLGRAPNEQYV. CDR3 nucleotide sequence: TGTGCCAGCAGCTTAGGCAGGGCCCCTAACGAGCAGTACGTC.

The chain links TRBV19 to TRBJ2-4; D gene uncertain. The CDR3 covers 11 residues. Trimming stripped 7 bases from V and 8 bases from J, with 9 bases between. Germline-derived CDR1 and CDR2 are LNHDA and SQIVND (reference sequence). CDR3 residues: CASTRRDIQYF. In DNA form, the CDR3 reads TGTGCCAGTACCCGCCGAGACATTCAGTACTTC.

V and J are TRBV19 and TRBJ1-2; no reliable D call. Germline V gene lookup returns CDR1 LNHDA and CDR2 SQIVND (reference sequence). CDR3 size: 13 residues. Trimming took off 11 bases at V and 4 bases at J, with 17 bases between the two ends. CDR3: CAPEEVLGYGYTF. CDR3 DNA sequence: TGTGCCCCGGAAGAGGTGTTAGGCTATGGCTACACCTTC.

This chain joins TRBV9 and TRBJ2-2; D may be TRBD2 (6 bases). Germline V gene sequence: CDR1 SGDLS, CDR2 YYNGEE. The CDR3 runs to 17 residues. Deletions cut 1 base from V and 6 bases from J, with 19 bases between. The CDR3 protein is CASSVRGAGSPPGELFF. Written as DNA, the CDR3 is TGTGCCAGCAGCGTACGGGGAGCGGGTTCCCCTCCCGGGGAGCTGTTTTTT.

This clone came up a few times. The chain joins TRBV4-1 to TRBJ1-5; 8 nucleotides match TRBD1. This CDR3 has 14 residues. The germline V gene encodes CDR1 MGHRA and CDR2 YSYEKL. V gave up 4 bases and J gave up 2 bases; unmatched junction bases: 1. The CDR3 coding sequence is TGCGCCAGCAGCCCGGACAGGGGCAATCAGCCCCAGCATTTT. This translates into CASSPDRGNQPQHF.

In DNA form, the CDR3 reads TGCGCCAGCAGCTTGCCCAGGGGGGAGAACACCGGGGAGCTGTTTTTT. Residues: CASSLPRGENTGELFF. This chain connects TRBV5-1 to TRBJ2-2; TRBD1 is a possible D gene (7 bases). Deletions cut 1 base from V and 1 base from J, with 11 bases between. Germline V gene lookup returns CDR1 SGHRS and CDR2 YFSETQ. The CDR3 runs to 16 residues.

The V call is TRBV5-5, the J call TRBJ1-5, with TRBD1 as a possible D gene (6 bases). This CDR3 contains 18 residues. Looked up from germline, CDR1 is SGHKS and CDR2 is YYEKEE (reference sequence). Trimming cost V 0 bases and J 1 base, with 17 bases left between them. The CDR3 region has the DNA TGTGCCAGCAGCTTGGGACAGGACGCCCCAGGAAGCAATCAGCCCCAGCATTTT. Translated, it gives CASSLGQDAPGSNQPQHF.

CDR3 DNA: TGTGCTAGTGGTTTGGCGACAGGGAGTGGAGAGACCCAGTACTTC. The encoded protein is CASGLATGSGETQYF. The J gene is TRBJ2-5, the V gene TRBV12-5; TRBD1 matches 7 bases. The ends lost 1 base at V and 4 bases at J; junction bases unmatched: 6. Germline V lookup: CDR1 LGHNT, CDR2 FRNRAP. The CDR3 extends over 15 amino acids.

The chain has TRBV30 and TRBJ1-2; D gene unclear. V was clipped by 3 bases and J by 1 base, with 6 bases between them. CDR1 and CDR2 from the germline V gene are GTSNPN and SVGIG (reference sequence). This CDR3 is built from 12 residues. The CDR3 DNA reads TGTGCCTGGAGAGGGAGTAACTATGGCTACACCTTC. It encodes CAWRGSNYGYTF.

The rearrangement links TRBV7-2 to TRBJ2-6; possible D gene TRBD2, 7 bases. CDR1 and CDR2 (germline): SGHTA, FQGNSA. This CDR3 is built from 17 residues. Trimming took 5 bases from V and 0 from J, leaving 14 bases between them. The CDR3 loop reads CASSPKGGGSGANVLTF. CDR3 coding DNA: TGTGCCAGCAGCCCTAAGGGGGGGGGCTCTGGGGCCAACGTCCTGACTTTC.